The present TCR beta chain was sequenced within a study of T cell responses to AZD1222 COVID-19 vaccine. Overall study results and limits: It should be noted that donors were predominantly white British and more often female, and clonal diversity was possibly underestimated. Spike-specific TCR breadth rose after two AZD1222 doses, and depth rose as well. Within unmutated variant regions lay the reported targets of nearly half of spike-specific TCRs.

Doses given second, at about 4 or about 12 weeks, were pooled. Regarding this clone: The target antigen is unknown.

Looked up from germline, CDR1 is SGDLS and CDR2 is YYNGEE. This CDR3 is built from 16 residues. V shed 3 bases and J shed 1 base, with 13 bases lying between them. Assay used: immunoSEQ multiplex PCR; TCRdb lists only in-frame clones, some missing. Of around 140,000 clones listed, about 86% were seen once; the top ten hold around 5%. Sample: peripheral blood, taken 28 days after the second AZD1222 dose. V is TRBV9 and J is TRBJ2-2, with D hard to call. This clonotype was obtained from an adult who received the AZD1222 COVID-19 vaccine. The CDR3 DNA sequence: TGTGCCAGCAGCGAGGGAAACCCTATGAACACCGGGGAGCTGTTTTTT. Translated: CASSEGNPMNTGELFF.